Below, 27 T cell receptor beta chains from the same sample are listed, as sequenced in a study of T cell responses to AZD1222 COVID-19 vaccine. Clones were sequenced by immunoSEQ multiplex PCR, and TCRdb holds only the in-frame ones, with some missing. The data show about 15,000 clones, with about 87% seen just once and 2.9% held by the top ten. Here the sequenced sample was peripheral blood, taken 28 days after the second AZD1222 dose. The receptor set was obtained from an adult who received the AZD1222 COVID-19 vaccine.

The V call is TRBV29-1, the J call TRBJ2-1, with 8 bases identical to TRBD2. Trimming took 8 bases from V and 8 from J; bases not matched to a gene: 5. CDR3 size: 11 residues. In germline, CDR1 is SQVTM, CDR2 ANQGSEA. The CDR3 region is CSFSGTYEQFF. Written as DNA, the CDR3 is TGCAGCTTTAGCGGGACTTATGAGCAGTTCTTC.

The chain has TRBV12-5 and TRBJ2-7; D possibly uses TRBD1 or TRBD2 (6 bases each). Germline V gene data show CDR1 as LGHNT and CDR2 as FRNRAP. The CDR3 sequence is 14 residues long. Deletions cut 7 bases from V and 7 bases from J, with 20 bases between. CDR3 region: CASAGGDAYAEQYF. The CDR3, as DNA: TGTGCTAGTGCCGGGGGCGACGCCTACGCAGAGCAGTACTTC.

This clone was seen only once. The chain has TRBV25-1 and TRBJ1-5; a weak D match, TRBD1 (5 bases). The CDR3 loop spans 16 amino acids. Trimming removed 4 bases at V and 6 bases at J, with 19 bases between. Germline-derived CDR1 and CDR2 are MGHDK and SYGVNS. CDR3 amino acids: CASSGGSWRGPQPQHF. In DNA, the CDR3 is TGTGCCAGCAGTGGGGGCAGTTGGAGGGGTCCTCAGCCCCAGCATTTT.

The chain uses TRBV9 and TRBJ1-6; D is possibly TRBD1 (6 bases). The CDR3 runs to 14 residues. Germline V lookup: CDR1 SGDLS, CDR2 YYNGEE. Trimming took 2 bases from V and 13 from J, leaving 16 bases between them. The CDR3 bases are TGTGCCAGCAGCGTGTCAGGGGTTGTCCGGCCCCTCCACTTT. This codes for CASSVSGVVRPLHF.

The rearrangement joins TRBV12-2 to TRBJ2-5; the table's D call, TRBD2, has no DNA check behind it. TRBV12-2 is noted as a pseudogene. CDR3 size: 18 residues. CDR3 coding DNA: TGTGCAAGTCGCTTAGATGGTCTAGCGGGGATCGGTGAGGAGACCCAGTACTTC. As protein: CASRLDGLAGIGEETQYF.

This rearrangement joins TRBV9 to TRBJ2-7; 13 bases agree with TRBD2. V was pared by 0 bases and J by 7 bases, with 4 bases of the junction left unmatched. Germline assignment: CDR1 SGDLS and CDR2 YYNGEE. The CDR3 is 15 amino acids. CDR3 loop: CASSVGGLAGKEQYF. The CDR3 coding sequence is TGTGCCAGCAGCGTAGGGGGACTAGCGGGAAAAGAGCAGTACTTC.

J is TRBJ2-7 and V is TRBV6-1, with D possibly being TRBD1 or TRBD2 (6 bases each). CDR1 and CDR2 (germline): MNHNS, SASEGT. The V end lost 2 bases, the J end lost 1 base, and 15 bases lay between the germline ends. CDR3 length equals 16 residues. The CDR3 loop reads CASSEIGGRQSYEQYF. The CDR3 DNA reads TGTGCCAGCAGTGAAATAGGGGGGAGGCAGTCCTACGAGCAGTACTTC.

The rearrangement joins TRBV5-6 to TRBJ2-3, with D possibly being TRBD1 (5 bases). This CDR3 is 16 amino acids long. Germline lookup yields CDR1 SGHDT and CDR2 YYEEEE. V was trimmed by 3 bases and J by 1 base, leaving 15 bases between them. In DNA, the CDR3 is TGTGCCAGCAGCTCGGACGCAGGGCCCCGCACAGATACGCAGTATTTT. It specifies CASSSDAGPRTDTQYF.

The V and J genes are TRBV21-1 and TRBJ2-5; TRBD1 is the table's D call and was not checked against the DNA. TRBV21-1 is a documented pseudogene. CDR3 size: 19 residues. The chain's CDR3 is CASSKDGSSVRAGAETQYF. The CDR3 DNA is TGTGCCAGCAGCAAAGACGGTTCGTCGGTCCGGGCAGGGGCAGAGACCCAGTACTTC.

This chain connects TRBV7-3 to TRBJ2-3, with a possible D match to TRBD2 (6 bases). Germline V gives CDR1 SGHTA, CDR2 FQGTGA. V shed 5 bases and J shed 5 bases, with 11 bases lying between them. CDR3 size: 13 residues. CDR3 residues: CASSPTGVDTQYF. In DNA, the CDR3 is TGTGCCAGCAGCCCCACGGGGGTAGATACGCAGTATTTT.

The chain recombines TRBV27 with TRBJ2-7; 15 positions agree with TRBD2. This CDR3 is built from 16 residues. CDR1 and CDR2 from the germline V gene are MNHEY and SMNVEV (reference sequence). Germline trimming cut 5 bases from V and 6 bases from J; bases unmatched to any gene: 8. The chain's CDR3 is CASSLSRTSGRGEQYF. The DNA of the CDR3 is TGTGCCAGCAGTCTCTCCCGGACTAGCGGGAGGGGCGAGCAGTACTTC.

V and J are TRBV27 and TRBJ1-5; D is unresolved. V was shortened by 5 bases and J by 2 bases, with 13 bases between the two germline ends. Germline CDR1 and CDR2: MNHEY and SMNVEV (reference sequence). The CDR3 is made up of 15 amino acids. This CDR3 is CASSAEGVGNQPQHF. The CDR3 DNA follows: TGTGCCAGCAGTGCGGAAGGAGTAGGCAATCAGCCCCAGCATTTT.

This clone was counted only a few times. The chain employs TRBV6-5 and TRBJ2-2, with 9 bases lining up with TRBD1. Germline assignment: CDR1 MNHEY and CDR2 SVGAGI. This CDR3 contains 14 residues. V lost 6 bases, J lost 6 bases, and 5 bases stayed unmatched. The CDR3 nucleotides read TGTGCCAGCAGACCAGGGGACAGGGCCGGGGAGCTGTTTTTT. Translated, it gives CASRPGDRAGELFF.

The chain carries TRBV3-1 (or the pseudogene TRBV3-2) and TRBJ1-5, with 11 bases lining up with TRBD1. The germline CDR1 and CDR2 sequences are LGHDT and YNNKEL (reference sequence). Losses at the gene ends were 3 bases for V and 6 bases for J; bases not matched to a gene: 4. The CDR3 contains 15 residues. CDR3 nucleotide sequence: TGTGCCAGCAGCCACGGACAGGGGGCGAGTCAGCCCCAGCATTTT. This codes for CASSHGQGASQPQHF.

CDR3 in DNA: TGTGCCAGCAGCCCCGGGGACAGGGGGGCAAAGACCTTC. Residues: CASSPGDRGAKTF. The rearrangement links TRBV3-1 (or the pseudogene TRBV3-2) to TRBJ1-2; 11 bases are a match to TRBD1. This CDR3 region has 13 residues. V dropped 4 bases and J dropped 14; count of bases not matched to a gene: 9. Germline values: CDR1 LGHDT, CDR2 YNNKEL (reference sequence).

The CDR3 region is CASSSDRGRQPQHF. CDR3 nucleotides: TGTGCCAGTAGTAGCGACAGGGGGCGACAGCCCCAGCATTTT. This chain connects TRBV19 to TRBJ1-5; 10 nucleotides agree with TRBD1. The CDR3 has 14 residues. The V and J ends lost 4 bases and 7 bases, in that order; junction bases with no gene match: 4. Germline lookup yields CDR1 LNHDA and CDR2 SQIVND (reference sequence). The entire variable domain, with the rest obtained from reference TRBV19 and TRBJ1-5, is as follows: DGGITQSPKYLFRKEGQNVTLSCEQNLNHDAMYWYRQDPGQGLRLIYYSQIVNDFQKGDIAEGYSVSREKKESFPLTVTSAQKNPTAFYLCASSSDRGRQPQHFGDGTRLSIL.

The gene calls are TRBV24-1 and TRBJ2-7, with 8 bases aligning to TRBD2. Germline CDR1 and CDR2: KGHDR and SFDVKD. V gave up 4 bases and J gave up 7 bases; unmatched junction bases: 5. CDR3 length: 13 residues. CDR3: CATSEVGRGEQYF. In DNA, the CDR3 is TGTGCCACCAGTGAGGTCGGGAGGGGGGAGCAGTACTTC.

The rearrangement uses TRBV19 and TRBJ1-1; D remains unclear. The CDR3 sequence is 13 residues long. Deletions cut 7 bases from V and 3 bases from J, with 12 bases between. CDR1 and CDR2 from the germline V gene are LNHDA and SQIVND (reference sequence). CDR3 nucleotide sequence: TGTGCCAGTATTGGACGGTTGTACACTGAAGCTTTCTTT. This translates into CASIGRLYTEAFF.

The chain combines TRBV11-2 with TRBJ2-5; possible D gene TRBD1, 5 bases. The germline CDR1 and CDR2 sequences are SGHAT and FQNNGV. Trimming pared 5 bases from V and 2 bases from J, leaving 18 bases between. The CDR3 has 16 residues. The CDR3 nucleotides are TGTGCCAGCAGCCCGCTTGGGCCAGGGATACAAGAGACCCAGTACTTC. Translated, it gives CASSPLGPGIQETQYF.

The rearrangement joins TRBV2 to TRBJ2-3, with D perhaps matching TRBD2 (5 bases). CDR3 length: 11 residues. Germline lookup yields CDR1 SNHLY and CDR2 FYNNEI. Trimming shortened V by 5 bases and J by 9 bases, and 9 bases separated the two germline ends. This CDR3 reads CASSPAETQYF. CDR3 in DNA: TGTGCCAGCAGTCCAGCGGAAACGCAGTATTTT.

DNA of the CDR3: TGTGCCACTGGACAGGGCGCAGGTCAGCCCCAGCATTTT. This encodes CATGQGAGQPQHF. J is TRBJ1-5 and V is TRBV24-1; 8 bases match TRBD1. This CDR3 is 13 amino acids long. Losses at the gene ends were 10 bases for V and 6 bases for J; bases not matched to a gene: 7. From germline, CDR1 is KGHDR and CDR2 SFDVKD.

The chain uses TRBV27 and TRBJ2-3; 10 bases agree with TRBD2. The CDR3 covers 16 residues. Germline trimming cut 5 bases from V and 7 bases from J; bases unmatched to any gene: 12. In germline, CDR1 is MNHEY, CDR2 SMNVEV (reference sequence). CDR3 coding DNA: TGTGCCAGCAGTATCTCCGGGACTAGCGATCTATATACGCAGTATTTT. It is translated as CASSISGTSDLYTQYF.

This clone was detected a few times. The chain couples TRBV3-1 (or the pseudogene TRBV3-2) to TRBJ1-2; 10 bases are shared with TRBD1. Trimming removed 4 bases from V and 6 bases from J; junction bases left unmatched: 2. Germline CDR1 reads LGHDT; CDR2 reads YNNKEL (reference sequence). The CDR3 totals 13 residues. CDR3 loop: CASSPGQGNGYTF. For the CDR3, the DNA is TGTGCCAGCAGCCCGGGACAGGGGAATGGCTACACCTTC.

The rearrangement joins TRBV3-1 (or the pseudogene TRBV3-2) to TRBJ1-2; 7 positions agree with TRBD1. The V gene's germline CDR1 is LGHDT and CDR2 YNNKEL (reference sequence). The CDR3 is 15 amino acids. The V segment lost 2 bases and the J segment 0 bases; nucleotides outside the gene matches: 3. CDR3 residues: CASSQYTGANYGYTF. The CDR3 DNA reads as TGTGCCAGCAGCCAATACACAGGGGCTAACTATGGCTACACCTTC.

This clone was observed once. The chain is built from TRBV7-2 and TRBJ2-1; D remains unclear. In germline, CDR1 is SGHTA, CDR2 FQGNSA. V lost 7 bases, J lost 4 bases, and 5 bases lay in between. The CDR3 is made up of 11 amino acids. The CDR3 DNA follows: TGTGCCAGCACCCCGTACAATGAGCAGTTCTTC. Translated, it gives CASTPYNEQFF.

This chain joins TRBV15 and TRBJ2-1; 7 positions agree with TRBD2. Unmatched junction bases numbered 10, after V lost 8 bases and J lost 0 bases. The CDR3 covers 16 residues. Germline V gene lookup returns CDR1 LNHNV and CDR2 YYDKDF (reference sequence). CDR3 loop: CATGEGGRPSYNEQFF. The CDR3 DNA sequence: TGTGCCACCGGGGAGGGCGGGAGACCCTCCTACAATGAGCAGTTCTTC.

The chain has TRBV10-1 and TRBJ1-1; D might be TRBD1 (5 bases). This CDR3 has 18 amino acids. V shed 0 bases and J shed 5 bases, with 22 bases lying between them. Germline V gene sequence: CDR1 WNHNN, CDR2 SYGVQD (reference sequence). CDR3 nucleotides: TGCGCCAGCAGTGAGTCGGGTATTTTCGGGGGTATGGGAACTGAAGCTTTCTTT. Protein: CASSESGIFGGMGTEAFF.